These T cell receptor beta chains were read from a single sample in a study of blood T cell repertoires in COVID-19. Some clones are missing from TCRdb's copy, which holds only in-frame ones; the method was immunoSEQ multiplex PCR. The repertoire holds 45,000 to 55,000 clones, with 88% as singletons. Sequenced material: peripheral blood. The receptors were sampled from a human donor in a cohort sampled during active COVID-19. Each CDR3 is given with its conserved first and last residue. Each record gives: V gene, D gene, clone size, J gene, CDR3 DNA, CDR3 protein. The D gene is left open where the match is weak. Size is omitted from some rows. Given values are once, few, many or a class for expanded clones.

TRBV3-1/TRBV3-2,.,few,TRBJ2-7,TGTGCCAGCAGCCAAGGGGCAGGGATCTACGAGCAGTACTTC,CASSQGAGIYEQYF
TRBV4-1,TRBD2,.,TRBJ2-1,TGCGCCAGCAGCCAAGATAGCGGGGGATACAATGAGCAGTTCTTC,CASSQDSGGYNEQFF
TRBV30,TRBD2,.,TRBJ2-1,TGTGCCTGGAGTTTGCTAGCGGTATACAATGAGCAGTTCTTC,CAWSLLAVYNEQFF
TRBV6-5,.,.,TRBJ1-2,TGTGCCAGCAGTTACCTCGGCAGGGGTCAGGTTGGCTACACCTTC,CASSYLGRGQVGYTF
TRBV11-1,.,.,TRBJ2-5,TGTGCCAGCCAGGCAGCCATCCAAGAGACCCAGTACTTC,CASQAAIQETQYF
TRBV5-1,TRBD2,.,TRBJ2-1,TGCGCCAGCAGCTTGGTTTCGGGGCTAGCGGGCAATGAGCAGTTCTTC,CASSLVSGLAGNEQFF
TRBV9,TRBD2,.,TRBJ2-2,TGTGCCAGCAGCGTAGACGGTAGCGGGGGGGCCCACACCGGGGAGCTGTTTTTT,CASSVDGSGGAHTGELFF
TRBV7-7,TRBD1,.,TRBJ1-3,TGTGCCAGCAGCTTAGCGGACAGGCCTGGAAACACCATATATTTT,CASSLADRPGNTIYF
TRBV5-1,.,.,TRBJ2-7,TGCGCCAGCAGCTTGGGAATCGGTACGAGAGAGCAGTACTTC,CASSLGIGTREQYF
TRBV6-5,TRBD1,.,TRBJ2-1,TGTGCCAGCAGGACGGGCGCGACAGGGGAGCAGTTCTTC,CASRTGATGEQFF
TRBV18,.,.,TRBJ1-1,TGTGCCAGCTCACTTCGGTGGGGGGGGGAAGAAGCTTTCTTT,CASSLRWGGEEAFF
TRBV6-2/TRBV6-3,TRBD2,.,TRBJ2-7,TGTGCCAGCAGCCTGAGCGGGGGGGTCTACGAGCAGTACTTC,CASSLSGGVYEQYF
TRBV6-5,.,.,TRBJ1-5,TGTGCCAGCAGTTACGGGAGGGATCAGCCCCAGCATTTT,CASSYGRDQPQHF
TRBV27,TRBD2,.,TRBJ2-3,TGTGCCAGCAGCCAGACTAGCGGGGGGACAGAGGATACGCAGTATTTT,CASSQTSGGTEDTQYF
TRBV5-1,TRBD1,.,TRBJ2-3,TGCGCCAGCAGCTTGGATGGACAGGGGGCAAATACGCAGTATTTT,CASSLDGQGANTQYF
TRBV3-1/TRBV3-2,.,.,TRBJ2-2,TGTGCCAGCGCACCAACAAGGAACACCGGGGAGCTGTTTTTT,CASAPTRNTGELFF
TRBV6-2/TRBV6-3,TRBD1,.,TRBJ2-7,TGTGCCAGCAGTCCCTCCGGGACAGGGTCGGGCGAGCAGTACTTC,CASSPSGTGSGEQYF
TRBV18,.,.,TRBJ1-6,TGTGCCAGCTCACCAACCTCCCGGGATAATTCACCCCTCCACTTT,CASSPTSRDNSPLHF
TRBV19,.,.,TRBJ2-2,TGTGCCAGTAGAAGCGGACCGGGGGAGCTGTTTTTT,CASRSGPGELFF
TRBV5-6,TRBD1,.,TRBJ1-2,TGTGCCAGCAGCTTTCCGGGACAGAATGGCTACACCTTC,CASSFPGQNGYTF
TRBV12-2,.,.,TRBJ2-7,.,CASRYPCVEQYF
TRBV6-5,TRBD1,.,TRBJ1-2,TGTGCCAGCAGAGACAGGGGGCAAGGCTATGGCTACACCTTC,CASRDRGQGYGYTF
TRBV5-5,.,.,TRBJ2-7,TGTGCCAGCAGCTCCTTGGGGGGTCGCGACGAGCAGTACTTC,CASSSLGGRDEQYF
TRBV29-1,TRBD2,.,TRBJ2-1,TGCAGCGTGGCGACTAGCGGGGGGGCCCATGAGCAGTTCTTC,CSVATSGGAHEQFF
TRBV3-1/TRBV3-2,TRBD1,.,TRBJ1-4,TGTGCCAGCAGCCAAGATAGACAGGGGGATGAAAAACTGTTTTTT,CASSQDRQGDEKLFF
TRBV2,TRBD2,.,TRBJ2-1,TGTGCCAGCAGGGGACTAGCGGGAGGCAGCTCCTACAATGAGCAGTTCTTC,CASRGLAGGSSYNEQFF
TRBV7-2,TRBD1,few,TRBJ1-3,TGTGCCACCCGGGACAGGGGATCTGGAAACACCATATATTTT,CATRDRGSGNTIYF
TRBV4-3,.,.,TRBJ2-5,TGCGCCAGCAGCCCCCCGGAGACCCAGTACTTC,CASSPPETQYF
TRBV4-1,.,.,TRBJ1-6,TGCGCCAGCAGCAACACAGGGTCAAATTCACCCCTCCACTTT,CASSNTGSNSPLHF
TRBV18,.,.,TRBJ2-3,TGTGCCAGCGTAATGACTAGTTCAGATACGCAGTATTTT,CASVMTSSDTQYF
TRBV2,TRBD2,.,TRBJ2-1,TGTGCCAGCAGTGGTAGCGGGGACTACAATGAGCAGTTCTTC,CASSGSGDYNEQFF
TRBV7-6,TRBD1,.,TRBJ2-1,TGTGCCAGCAGCTTAGCGCAGGGGGAAGAGCAGTTCTTC,CASSLAQGEEQFF
TRBV5-6,TRBD2,.,TRBJ2-3,TGTGCCAGCAGTCTAATCTTAGCGGGAGATGTGGAAGATACGCAGTATTTT,CASSLILAGDVEDTQYF
TRBV15,.,.,TRBJ2-3,TGTGCCACCAGCAGAGACAGGGGAAAGACAGATACGCAGTATTTT,CATSRDRGKTDTQYF
TRBV7-9,.,.,TRBJ2-7,TGTGCCAGCAGCTCGGCAGGGCTGGACGAGCAGTACTTC,CASSSAGLDEQYF
TRBV6-4,.,.,TRBJ1-5,TGTGCCAGCAGTGAGTGGCACAAACAGCCCCAGCATTTT,CASSEWHKQPQHF
TRBV30,.,once,TRBJ2-7,TGTGCCTGGAGTGGCAGCTACGAGCAGTACTTC,CAWSGSYEQYF
TRBV4-1,TRBD1,.,TRBJ2-7,TGCGCCAGCAGCCGCCTGGCCGGACAGGGACCCTACGAGCAGTACTTC,CASSRLAGQGPYEQYF
TRBV6-5,TRBD1,.,TRBJ1-6,TGTGCCAGCAGTTACTATTCGGGACAGGGGAATTCACCCCTCCACTTT,CASSYYSGQGNSPLHF
TRBV4-1,.,.,TRBJ2-7,TGCGCCAGCAGCCAAGACCCCGGGGTCGCCTACGAGCAGTACTTC,CASSQDPGVAYEQYF
TRBV5-5,.,.,TRBJ1-4,TGTGCCAGCAGCGTCCGGGAGACGTCAGAAAAACTGTTTTTT,CASSVRETSEKLFF
TRBV12-3/TRBV12-4,.,.,TRBJ2-7,TGTGCCAGCAGTTTGGGGCAATACGAGCAGTACTTC,CASSLGQYEQYF
TRBV29-1,.,.,TRBJ1-1,TGCAGCGTGACCGGCAGGGCGGTTAGTACTGAAGCTTTCTTT,CSVTGRAVSTEAFF
TRBV5-1,TRBD2,.,TRBJ2-3,TGCGCCAGCAGAAGATCTAGCGGGAGGGCCTCGGGTACAGATACGCAGTATTTT,CASRRSSGRASGTDTQYF
TRBV5-1,TRBD1,.,TRBJ1-1,TGCGCCAGCAGCTTCGGCAGGGGGCAGGGGACTGAAGCTTTCTTT,CASSFGRGQGTEAFF
TRBV19,.,.,TRBJ1-4,TGTGCCAGTAGTATAGGGGCGGGGTCCGAAAAACTGTTTTTT,CASSIGAGSEKLFF
TRBV11-2,.,.,TRBJ2-1,TGTGCCAGCAGCTCTCTAGCAGGGGTGCCCAATGAGCAGTTCTTC,CASSSLAGVPNEQFF
TRBV21-1,.,.,TRBJ2-7,TGTGCCAGCACCCGACAGGGGTTCGACGAGCAGTACTTC,CASTRQGFDEQYF
TRBV9,.,.,TRBJ2-3,TGTGCCAGCAGCGTGAGAGGTTTCGGAGATACGCAGTATTTT,CASSVRGFGDTQYF
TRBV19,TRBD2,.,TRBJ2-1,TGTGCCAGTAGTCCCCTCGGGGGGAAGGCGAGAAATTACAATGAGCAGTTCTTC,CASSPLGGKARNYNEQFF
TRBV6-2/TRBV6-3,TRBD2,once,TRBJ2-1,TGTGCCAGCAGTTACTCAAGTAGCGGGAGTTCCAATGAGCAGTTCTTC,CASSYSSSGSSNEQFF
TRBV6-5,TRBD1,.,TRBJ2-2,TGTGCCAGCAGAGCGACAGGGGGGGAGCTGTTTTTT,CASRATGGELFF
TRBV6-5,TRBD1,.,TRBJ1-5,TGTGCCAGCAGCTCAGGACAGGGAAATCAGCCCCAGCATTTT,CASSSGQGNQPQHF